Listed here are 11 T cell receptor beta chains from one sample, sequenced in a study of cytomegalovirus exposure and HLA in healthy donors. PCR involved 60 Vbeta and 13 Jbeta primers. Produced via immunoSEQ multiplex PCR; TCRdb's table is partial and in-frame only. The sample lists 200,000 or so clones; more than 60% were seen once. The sequenced sample was PBMCs. The receptors originated from a woman aged 25 to 39 in good health and CMV-seropositive.

CDR3 nucleotides: TGTGCCAGCAGTTTCCTTAGCGGGGAGTACAATGAGCAGTTCTTC. Translated, it gives CASSFLSGEYNEQFF. J is TRBJ2-1 and V is TRBV28, with TRBD2 identical over 8 bases. The CDR3 length is 15 residues. After removal of 3 bases from V and 4 bases from J, the junction contained 5 bases not matched to a gene. Germline CDR1 and CDR2: MDHEN and SYDVKM.

This clone was counted a single time. V is TRBV6-6 and J is TRBJ1-1; 9 bases line up with TRBD1. The V gene's germline CDR1 is MNHNY and CDR2 SVGAGI (reference sequence). With V trimmed by 2 bases and J by 3 bases, 7 bases remained unmatched. This CDR3 comprises 16 residues. CDR3 DNA: TGTGCCAGCAGTTACCAACAGGGGGCGGGAGACACTGAAGCTTTCTTT. It is translated as CASSYQQGAGDTEAFF.

This chain connects TRBV7-2 to TRBJ2-7; D perhaps matches TRBD1 (6 bases). Per germline, CDR1 SGHTA and CDR2 FQGNSA. This CDR3 contains 16 residues. V was clipped by 0 bases and J by 4 bases, with 16 bases between them. CDR3 in amino acids: CASSLAPLGAGYEQYF. The CDR3 coding sequence is TGTGCCAGCAGCTTAGCGCCTTTGGGGGCAGGGTACGAGCAGTACTTC.

The gene calls are TRBV28 and TRBJ2-3; D may be TRBD1 (6 bases). Germline assignment: CDR1 MDHEN and CDR2 SYDVKM. The CDR3 contains 11 residues. The V and J ends lost 10 bases and 4 bases respectively, with 9 bases between them. CDR3 amino acids: CAIQGPDTQYF. Here the CDR3 DNA reads TGTGCCATACAGGGTCCAGATACGCAGTATTTT.

V gene TRBV9 combines with J gene TRBJ1-1; unclear D gene. Germline V gives CDR1 SGDLS, CDR2 YYNGEE. This CDR3 is 13 amino acids long. The V end was cut by 0 bases, the J end by 7 bases, with 10 bases between. The CDR3 DNA sequence: TGTGCCAGCAGCGTAGTTGGGAGCGGTGAAGCTTTCTTT. It translates to CASSVVGSGEAFF.

The CDR3, as DNA: TGTGCCTCCGGGTCTCCCCCGAGCACAGATACGCAGTATTTT. The encoded protein is CASGSPPSTDTQYF. The chain employs TRBV30 and TRBJ2-3; D not resolved. The CDR3 runs 14 residues. Germline assignment: CDR1 GTSNPN and CDR2 SVGIG (reference sequence). The ends were cut back, 7 bases at V and 0 bases at J, with 14 bases in the middle.

This chain connects TRBV6-5 to TRBJ2-7, with 7 positions matching TRBD1. The germline V gene has CDR1 MNHEY and CDR2 SVGAGI. This CDR3 region has 13 residues. V lost 5 bases to trimming and J lost 6 bases; unmatched junction nucleotides: 7. CDR3 bases: TGTGCCAGCAGTAGAACACAGGGGCTCGAGCAGTACTTC. Its protein product is CASSRTQGLEQYF.

The chain recombines TRBV4-1 with TRBJ1-1; a possible D gene is TRBD1 (5 bases). V was pared by 4 bases and J by 7 bases, with 19 bases between. CDR1 is MGHRA and CDR2 is YSYEKL in the germline V gene. The CDR3 loop spans 15 amino acids. CDR3 DNA: TGCGCCAGCAGCCCTGGGGCGTTCAGGCGCCTTGAAGCTTTCTTT. Translating gives CASSPGAFRRLEAFF.

The gene calls are TRBV25-1 and TRBJ1-1; 7 bases line up with TRBD1. Germline CDR1 reads MGHDK; CDR2 reads SYGVNS. The V and J ends lost 2 bases and 7 bases, in that order; junction bases with no gene match: 7. This CDR3 is 14 amino acids long. The CDR3 nucleotides are TGTGCCAGCAGTGAAATCAGGGGGGCGAGTGAAGCTTTCTTT. It yields the protein CASSEIRGASEAFF. Using reference TRBV25-1 and TRBJ1-1 for the parts outside the CDR3, the full variable domain is EADIYQTPRYLVIGTGKKITLECSQTMGHDKMYWYQQDPGMELHLIHYSYGVNSTEKGDLSSESTVSRIRTEHFPLTLESARPSHTSQYLCASSEIRGASEAFFGQGTRLTVV.

Notes on this clone: The identical CDR3 is also encoded by other nucleotide sequences in the sample. This rearrangement joins TRBV2 to TRBJ2-5; 8 bases are shared with TRBD2. The trim removed 6 bases at V and 5 bases at J, leaving 8 bases unmatched. The V gene's germline CDR1 is SNHLY and CDR2 FYNNEI. This CDR3 has 14 residues. DNA of the CDR3: TGTGCCAGCAGCCCCAGCGGGAGATTTGAGACCCAGTACTTC. Translating it yields CASSPSGRFETQYF. The complete variable domain, with remaining parts taken from reference TRBV2 and TRBJ2-5, reads EPEVTQTPSHQVTQMGQEVILRCVPISNHLYFYWYRQILGQKVEFLVSFYNNEISEKSEIFDDQFSVERPDGSNFTLKIRSTKLEDSAMYFCASSPSGRFETQYFGPGTRLLVL.

This chain links TRBV7-8 with TRBJ2-1; TRBD2 is a possible D gene (5 bases). Germline lookup yields CDR1 SGHVS and CDR2 FQNEAQ. CDR3 length equals 16 residues. Trimming stripped 5 bases from V and 8 bases from J, with 22 bases between. The DNA of the CDR3 is TGTGCCAGCAGCCCGTACCTAGCCGTTGCAATCGATGAGCAGTTCTTC. This translates into CASSPYLAVAIDEQFF.